The 2 T cell receptor beta chains given below trace back to one sample, sequenced in a study of blood T cell repertoires in COVID-19. Repertoires were generated with immunoSEQ multiplex PCR, while TCRdb's copy carries only in-frame clones and drops some. The sample carries about 250,000 clones, 70% to 90% recorded once. The sample comprised peripheral blood. These receptor sequences come from a man between 18 and 35 years old with active or convalescent COVID-19.

The J gene is TRBJ1-2, the V gene TRBV6-5; 11 bases are shared with TRBD1. Germline-derived CDR1 and CDR2 are MNHEY and SVGAGI. The CDR3 consists of 14 residues. Germline trimming cut 7 bases from V and 8 bases from J; bases unmatched to any gene: 9. The CDR3 sequence is CASIPGQGAGGYTF. As DNA, the CDR3 is TGTGCCAGCATCCCAGGACAGGGGGCGGGAGGCTACACCTTC.

The chain has TRBV9 and TRBJ2-1; a weak D match, TRBD2 (6 bases). Germline CDR1 and CDR2: SGDLS and YYNGEE. V lost 0 bases and J lost 13, with 17 bases in between. The CDR3 has 14 residues. CDR3 in amino acids: CASSVEGRGYSQFF. CDR3 nucleotide sequence: TGTGCCAGCAGCGTAGAGGGTCGGGGGTATAGTCAGTTCTTC.